This is a list of T cell receptor beta chains from one sample in a study of shared clonotypes between healthy human individuals. Assay used: immunoSEQ multiplex PCR; TCRdb lists only in-frame clones, some missing. The sample contains about 2.4 million clones, over 85% of which appear only once. Source material: naive CD4+ T cells from PBMCs. The receptors derive from a man younger than 35 in good health. Some clones in this sample may be carry-over from other donors' samples. CDR3s include the opening cysteine and the closing phenylalanine or tryptophan. Each record gives: J gene, V gene, CDR3 protein.

j_gene: TRBJ2-3; v_gene: TRBV5-1; CDR3aa: CASSIAGSTDTQYF
j_gene: TRBJ2-3; v_gene: TRBV28; CDR3aa: CASSLSGLAGAGTDTQYF
j_gene: TRBJ1-4; v_gene: TRBV4-1; CDR3aa: CASSQGRNRPGQKNEKLFF
j_gene: TRBJ2-7; v_gene: TRBV28; CDR3aa: CASSFSAGGPREQYF
j_gene: TRBJ2-1; v_gene: TRBV11-3; CDR3aa: CASSLGQKYNEQFF
j_gene: TRBJ2-1; v_gene: TRBV2; CDR3aa: CASKIGTSGAPGNEQFF
j_gene: TRBJ2-3; v_gene: TRBV5-4; CDR3aa: CASSRTSGSVDTQYF
j_gene: TRBJ2-7; v_gene: TRBV6-5; CDR3aa: CASSYSLREGSEQYF
j_gene: TRBJ2-1; v_gene: TRBV11-3; CDR3aa: CASSLAGQDDYEQFF
j_gene: TRBJ1-2; v_gene: TRBV7-6; CDR3aa: CASSLVGDGYTF
j_gene: TRBJ1-4; v_gene: TRBV19; CDR3aa: CASSITKSSSSAEKLFF
j_gene: TRBJ2-1; v_gene: TRBV10-3; CDR3aa: CAISAGLAGDSNEQFF
j_gene: TRBJ2-1; v_gene: TRBV5-1; CDR3aa: CASSLITGSYNEQFF
j_gene: TRBJ2-7; v_gene: TRBV25-1; CDR3aa: CASSTSGTLSYEQYF
j_gene: TRBJ2-4; v_gene: TRBV5-6; CDR3aa: CASSLGSLVIAKNIQYF
j_gene: TRBJ1-1; v_gene: TRBV6-5; CDR3aa: CASSYLGAVNTEAFF
j_gene: TRBJ2-3; v_gene: TRBV18; CDR3aa: CASSSDSGYTQYF
j_gene: TRBJ2-7; v_gene: TRBV7-9; CDR3aa: CASSLWLGLADYEQYF
j_gene: TRBJ1-2; v_gene: TRBV6-5; CDR3aa: CASSYRRDVGGYTF
j_gene: TRBJ2-2; v_gene: TRBV11-2; CDR3aa: CASSLDLLALTTGELFF
j_gene: TRBJ1-4; v_gene: TRBV5-1; CDR3aa: CASSWGTGEEKLFF
j_gene: TRBJ1-5; v_gene: TRBV19; CDR3aa: CASSSIGDQPQHF
j_gene: TRBJ2-3; v_gene: TRBV9; CDR3aa: CASSLGRRTTLGDTQYF
j_gene: TRBJ1-2; v_gene: TRBV28; CDR3aa: CASSFPAHGYTF
j_gene: TRBJ2-5; v_gene: TRBV5-4; CDR3aa: CASSPGRLQETQYF
j_gene: TRBJ2-5; v_gene: TRBV28; CDR3aa: CASSLEAGSDLETQYF
j_gene: TRBJ2-7; v_gene: TRBV5-6; CDR3aa: CASSLDRGNEQYF
j_gene: TRBJ1-1; v_gene: TRBV28; CDR3aa: CASRDPIVGMAEAFF
j_gene: TRBJ2-7; v_gene: TRBV7-9; CDR3aa: CASSLERGSSYEQYF
j_gene: TRBJ1-5; v_gene: TRBV7-2; CDR3aa: CASSLVRGVNQPQHF
j_gene: TRBJ1-1; v_gene: TRBV4-1; CDR3aa: CASSPTGTGNTEAFF
j_gene: TRBJ2-3; v_gene: TRBV30; CDR3aa: CAWSRLYTASSTDTQYF
j_gene: TRBJ2-7; v_gene: TRBV6-1; CDR3aa: CASSEEGGKGTYEQYF
j_gene: TRBJ2-1; v_gene: TRBV6-4; CDR3aa: CASIRGGTTYNEQFF
j_gene: TRBJ1-4; v_gene: TRBV11-2; CDR3aa: CASSPNLGRLNEKLFF
j_gene: TRBJ2-1; v_gene: TRBV29-1; CDR3aa: CSVPKGVAGGLSSYNEQFF
j_gene: TRBJ2-2; v_gene: TRBV5-1; CDR3aa: CAAGGGNTGELFF
j_gene: TRBJ2-5; v_gene: TRBV10-3; CDR3aa: CAISRDGDYQETQYF
j_gene: TRBJ1-2; v_gene: TRBV28; CDR3aa: CASSVAGRFYGYTF
j_gene: TRBJ2-7; v_gene: TRBV5-4; CDR3aa: CASRREPLGAEQYF
j_gene: TRBJ2-7; v_gene: TRBV19; CDR3aa: CASSRGGTSYEQYF
j_gene: TRBJ2-7; v_gene: TRBV29-1; CDR3aa: CSVQGSGLYEQYF
j_gene: TRBJ2-1; v_gene: TRBV19; CDR3aa: CASRTSGRTNEQFF
j_gene: TRBJ1-5; v_gene: TRBV28; CDR3aa: CASRPSRQADYSNQPQHF
j_gene: TRBJ1-2; v_gene: TRBV18; CDR3aa: CASSPPEGNGYTF
j_gene: TRBJ1-1; v_gene: TRBV5-4; CDR3aa: CASSLPRETEAFF
j_gene: TRBJ2-3; v_gene: TRBV5-6; CDR3aa: CASSDEGSPDTQYF
j_gene: TRBJ1-2; v_gene: TRBV2; CDR3aa: CASSPGGYTF
j_gene: TRBJ1-1; v_gene: TRBV7-2; CDR3aa: CASSFATGSPEAFF
j_gene: TRBJ2-7; v_gene: TRBV19; CDR3aa: CASSSVAGGSYEQYF
j_gene: TRBJ1-4; v_gene: TRBV21-1; CDR3aa: CASSKKGTLFF
j_gene: TRBJ2-2; v_gene: TRBV25-1; CDR3aa: CASSAQGYGELFF
j_gene: TRBJ1-4; v_gene: TRBV28; CDR3aa: CASRGQGHEKLFF
j_gene: TRBJ1-5; v_gene: TRBV30; CDR3aa: CAWSEDRDQPQHF
j_gene: TRBJ1-2; v_gene: TRBV28; CDR3aa: CASSSAGTGNYGYTF
j_gene: TRBJ1-3; v_gene: TRBV27; CDR3aa: CASSRSPVLTGNTIYF
j_gene: TRBJ2-3; v_gene: TRBV9; CDR3aa: CASSRGQTQTDTQYF
j_gene: TRBJ2-7; v_gene: TRBV5-5; CDR3aa: CASSSGGVSEQYF
j_gene: TRBJ1-1; v_gene: TRBV28; CDR3aa: CASSLPTTEAFF